This record looks at one T cell receptor beta chain sequence and its context. Its cognate antigen is unknown. PCR amplification relied on 60 Vbeta primers (plus 13 Jbeta primers). Authors' processing steps: Unique TCR beta chains numbered around 75 million in a later analysis, with about 9.9 million shared. Produced via immunoSEQ multiplex PCR; TCRdb's table is partial and in-frame only. V and J calls and clone size are as listed in that table; D and trimming were resolved from the DNA. The data hold about 120,000 clones, with around 75% observed a single time. This sample stems from a study of cytomegalovirus exposure and HLA in healthy donors. Study information: Out of 180 million or so T cells, an earlier analysis found 117 million unique TCR beta sequences in total. Overall study results and limits: Three chains tied to CMV proved CMV antigen-specific in vitro. CMV serostatus alone was available as immune exposure information.

CDR1 is LNHDA and CDR2 is SQIVND in the germline V gene (reference sequence). V trimming: 5 bases; J trimming: 0 bases; junction bases outside the gene matches: 6. This CDR3 spans 15 amino acids. The genes are TRBV19 and TRBJ1-1; 7 nucleotides agree with TRBD1. Sequencing used PBMCs. The clonotype comes from a woman under 30 in good health and CMV-seronegative. DNA for the CDR3: TGTGCCAGTAGTCAGGGACAGATCATGAACACTGAAGCTTTCTTT. Encoded protein: CASSQGQIMNTEAFF.